This TCR beta chain emerged from a study of shared clonotypes between healthy human individuals. Unmatched junction bases numbered 10, after V lost 6 bases and J lost 4 bases. CDR1 MDHEN and CDR2 SYDVKM come from the germline V gene. The CDR3 is made up of 15 amino acids. The assay was immunoSEQ multiplex PCR, and TCRdb's table has in-frame clones only and misses some. Altogether 2 million to 2.5 million clones are present, 85% to 95% being singletons, with the ten largest covering 0.3% to 0.45%. The chain is built from TRBV28 and TRBJ1-2; 8 nucleotides match TRBD1. The sample taken for sequencing was naive CD4+ T cells from PBMCs. Noted subset: CD45RA+ positively selected. The source is a man between 18 and 29 years old in good health. Some clones in this sample may be carry-over from other donors' samples. In DNA form, the CDR3 reads TGTGCCAGCAGCTCTGACAGGGGAGAGGGCTATGGCTACACCTTC. Encoded protein: CASSSDRGEGYGYTF.